What follows is one T cell receptor beta chain and its context. Its target is unknown. This entry is derived from a study of tumor-infiltrating lymphocytes in localized non-small cell lung cancer. Study summary: Some samples were collected after neoadjuvant chemotherapy; smokers, never-smokers and several histologies were included. Tumor tissue and non-adjacent uninvolved lung came from each patient.

Profiling relied on immunoSEQ multiplex PCR, and the TCRdb table lists in-frame clones only, not all of them. The sample has roughly 5,100 clones, about 96% seen once. Per germline, CDR1 SGHNT and CDR2 YYREEE (reference sequence). The ends lost 5 bases at V and 3 bases at J; junction bases unmatched: 4. This CDR3 has 13 residues. Overall study findings and caveats: TCRbeta sequencing showed higher T cell infiltration in tumors than uninvolved lung.

This TCR was sampled from a human donor with non-small cell lung cancer. This chain connects TRBV5-4 to TRBJ2-7, with 8 bases lining up with TRBD1. Sequences were obtained from uninvolved lung tissue not adjacent to the tumor. CDR3: CASSLTGGYEQYF. The CDR3 region has the DNA TGTGCCAGCAGTCTAACAGGGGGCTACGAGCAGTACTTC.